This T cell receptor beta chain derives from a study of blood T cell repertoires in COVID-19. For the study at large: Acute and convalescent COVID-19 specimens originated in the United States, Italy and Spain. PBMCs, B-cell-depleted T cells, or T cells provided the cDNA or gDNA that made up the material.

Seattle participants joined during active infection and were tracked over time. The authors' processing: Reference gene primer amplification yielded estimated nucleated cell counts. Using immunoSEQ multiplex PCR, the repertoire was profiled, and TCRdb retains in-frame clones only, with some absent. Clone size and V and J calls were adopted from that table, with D and trimming inferred from the DNA. The sample gives roughly 56,000 clones, 89% of which show up once; around 46% is in the top ten. The CDR3 is 16 residues long. Germline loops: CDR1 MNHEY, CDR2 SVGAGI. V was pared by 0 bases and J by 2 bases, with 2 bases of the junction left unmatched.

Material: peripheral blood. This receptor was taken from a woman aged 55-69 years with COVID-19, enrolled during active disease. The V call is TRBV6-5, the J call TRBJ2-7, with 12 bases matching TRBD1. The CDR3 DNA follows: TGTGCCAGCAGTTACTCGGGACAGGGGGCAGCCTACGAGCAGTACTTC. This gives the protein CASSYSGQGAAYEQYF.